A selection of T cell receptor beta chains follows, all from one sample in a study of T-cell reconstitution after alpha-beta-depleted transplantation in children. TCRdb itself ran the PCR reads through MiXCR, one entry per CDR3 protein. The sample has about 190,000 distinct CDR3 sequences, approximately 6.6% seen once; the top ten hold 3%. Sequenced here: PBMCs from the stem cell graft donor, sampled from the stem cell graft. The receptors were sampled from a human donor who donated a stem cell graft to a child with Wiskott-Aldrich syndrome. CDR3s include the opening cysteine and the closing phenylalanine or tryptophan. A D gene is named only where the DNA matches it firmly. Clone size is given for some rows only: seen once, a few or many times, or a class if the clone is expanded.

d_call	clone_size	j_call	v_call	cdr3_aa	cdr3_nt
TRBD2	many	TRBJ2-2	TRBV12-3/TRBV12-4	CASRHTSGPDTGELFF	TGTGCCAGCAGACACACTAGCGGACCTGACACCGGGGAGCTGTTTTTT
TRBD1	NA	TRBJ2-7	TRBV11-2	CASSTRDRVPYEQYF	TGTGCCAGCAGCACCCGGGACAGGGTACCCTACGAGCAGTACTTC
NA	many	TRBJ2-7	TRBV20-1	CSARSHNTYEQYF	TGCAGTGCTAGATCTCATAACACCTACGAGCAGTACTTC
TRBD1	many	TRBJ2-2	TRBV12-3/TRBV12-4	CASRRQGPTGELFF	TGTGCCAGCAGGAGACAGGGGCCCACCGGGGAGCTGTTTTTT
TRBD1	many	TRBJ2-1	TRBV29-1	CSVEDRMMRTGGYNEQFF	TGCAGCGTTGAAGATAGGATGATGAGGACAGGGGGATACAATGAGCAGTTCTTC
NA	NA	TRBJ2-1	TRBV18	CASSLDYQSSYNEQFF	TGTGCCAGCTCACTCGATTACCAAAGCTCCTACAATGAGCAGTTCTTC
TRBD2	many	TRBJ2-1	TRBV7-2	CASSFSGAVYNEQFF	TGTGCCAGCAGCTTTAGCGGGGCTGTCTACAATGAGCAGTTCTTC
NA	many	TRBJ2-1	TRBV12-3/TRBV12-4	CASSPLGSSYNEQFF	TGTGCCAGCAGTCCCCTAGGTAGCTCCTACAATGAGCAGTTCTTC
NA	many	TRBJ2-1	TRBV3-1	CASSQATEQFF	TGTGCCAGCAGCCAAGCTACTGAGCAGTTCTTC
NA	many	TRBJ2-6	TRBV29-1	CSVLGGAASSGANVLTF	TGCAGCGTTTTGGGGGGGGCGGCTAGCTCTGGGGCCAACGTCCTGACTTTC
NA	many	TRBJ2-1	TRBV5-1	CASSSLDSSYNEQFF	TGCGCCAGCAGCTCACTAGATAGCTCCTACAATGAGCAGTTCTTC
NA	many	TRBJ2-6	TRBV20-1	CSARSPLSGANVLTF	TGCAGTGCTCGAAGCCCCCTCTCTGGGGCCAACGTCCTGACTTTC
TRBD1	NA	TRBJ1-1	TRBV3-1	CASSHEWDRGNTEAFF	TGTGCCAGCAGCCATGAATGGGACAGGGGGAACACTGAAGCTTTCTTT
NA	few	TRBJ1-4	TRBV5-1	CASSPGPNEKLFF	TGCGCCAGCAGCCCCGGACCTAATGAAAAACTGTTTTTT
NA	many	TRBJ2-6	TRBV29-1	CSVEFVTEGVSGANVLTF	TGCAGCGTTGAGTTTGTGACGGAGGGGGTGTCTGGGGCCAACGTCCTGACTTTC
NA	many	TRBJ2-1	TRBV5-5	CASSLGPGVYEQFF	TGTGCCAGCAGCTTGGGCCCGGGAGTTTACGAGCAGTTCTTC
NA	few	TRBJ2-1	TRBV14	CASSQVRVYNEQFF	TGTGCCAGCAGCCAAGTGAGGGTCTACAATGAGCAGTTCTTC
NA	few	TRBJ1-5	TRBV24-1	CATSDRQGNQPQHF	TGTGCCACCAGTGATAGACAGGGCAATCAGCCCCAGCATTTT
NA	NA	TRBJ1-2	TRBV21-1	CASTSGGDGYTF	TGTGCCAGCACCTCGGGGGGGGATGGCTACACCTTC
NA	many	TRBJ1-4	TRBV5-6	CASSLTGSSLSEKLFF	TGTGCCAGCAGCTTGACCGGATCGAGCTTGTCGGAAAAACTGTTTTTT
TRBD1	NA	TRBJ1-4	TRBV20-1	CSARDPTGEKLFF	TGCAGTGCTAGAGATCCGACAGGGGAAAAACTGTTTTTT
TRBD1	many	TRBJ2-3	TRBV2	CASSESTGGSTDTQYF	TGTGCCAGCAGTGAATCTACAGGGGGCTCCACAGATACGCAGTATTTT
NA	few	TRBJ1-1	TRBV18	CASSPLISLNTEAFF	TGTGCCAGCTCACCATTAATATCACTTAACACTGAAGCTTTCTTT
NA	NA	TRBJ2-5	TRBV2	CACCFIRSRPNQETQYF	TGTGCCTGCTGTTTTATCCGGAGTCGTCCCAACCAAGAGACCCAGTACTTC
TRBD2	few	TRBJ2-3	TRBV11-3	CASSLGTSGRRSTDTQYF	TGTGCCAGCAGCTTAGGGACTAGCGGGAGGAGGAGCACAGATACGCAGTATTTT